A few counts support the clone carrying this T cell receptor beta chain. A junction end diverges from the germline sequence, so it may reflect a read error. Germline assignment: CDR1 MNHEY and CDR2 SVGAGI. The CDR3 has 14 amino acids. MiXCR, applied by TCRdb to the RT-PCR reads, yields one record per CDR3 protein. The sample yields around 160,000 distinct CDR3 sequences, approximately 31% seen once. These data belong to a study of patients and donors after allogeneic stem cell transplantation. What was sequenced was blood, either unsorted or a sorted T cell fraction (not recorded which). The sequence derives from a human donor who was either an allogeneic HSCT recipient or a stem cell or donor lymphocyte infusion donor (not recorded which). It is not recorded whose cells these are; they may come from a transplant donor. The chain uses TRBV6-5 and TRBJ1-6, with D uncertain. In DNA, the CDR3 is TGTGCCAGCAGTTACCCAGCCTACAATTCACCCCTCCACTTT. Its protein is CASSYPAYNSPLHF.